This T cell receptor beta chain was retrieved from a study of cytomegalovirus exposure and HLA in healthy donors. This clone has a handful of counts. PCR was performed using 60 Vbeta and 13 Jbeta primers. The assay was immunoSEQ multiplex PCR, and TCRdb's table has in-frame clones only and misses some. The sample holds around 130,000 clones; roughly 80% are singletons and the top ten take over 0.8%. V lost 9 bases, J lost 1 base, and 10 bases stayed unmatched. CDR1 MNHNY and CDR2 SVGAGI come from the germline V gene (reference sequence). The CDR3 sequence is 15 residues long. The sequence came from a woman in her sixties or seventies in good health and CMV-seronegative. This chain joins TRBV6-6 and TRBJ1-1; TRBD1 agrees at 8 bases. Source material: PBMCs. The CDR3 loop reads CASSSAGQANTEAFF. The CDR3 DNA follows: TGTGCCAGTTCCTCGGCGGGACAGGCGAACACTGAAGCTTTCTTT.